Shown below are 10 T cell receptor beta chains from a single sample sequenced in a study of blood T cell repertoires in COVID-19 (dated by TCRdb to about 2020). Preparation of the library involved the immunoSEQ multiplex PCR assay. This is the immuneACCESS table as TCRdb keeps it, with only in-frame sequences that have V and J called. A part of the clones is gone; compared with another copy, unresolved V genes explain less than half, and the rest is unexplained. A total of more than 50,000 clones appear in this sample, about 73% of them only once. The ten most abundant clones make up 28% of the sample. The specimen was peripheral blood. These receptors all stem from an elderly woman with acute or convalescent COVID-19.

The CDR3 loop is CASSHRGQGAYEQYF. CDR3 sequence (DNA): TGTGCCAGCAGCCACCGGGGGCAGGGGGCCTACGAGCAGTACTTC. The V gene is TRBV28, the J gene TRBJ2-7, with D perhaps TRBD1 (7 bases). CDR1 and CDR2 (germline): MDHEN, SYDVKM. The CDR3 contains 15 residues. V lost 6 bases and J lost 2, with 17 bases in between.

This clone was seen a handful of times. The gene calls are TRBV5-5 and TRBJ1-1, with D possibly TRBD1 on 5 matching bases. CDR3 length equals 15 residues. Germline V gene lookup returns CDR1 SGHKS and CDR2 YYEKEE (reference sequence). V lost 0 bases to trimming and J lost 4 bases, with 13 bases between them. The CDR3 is CASSLAGGELTEAFF. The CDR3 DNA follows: TGTGCCAGCAGCTTGGCGGGAGGGGAACTCACTGAAGCTTTCTTT.

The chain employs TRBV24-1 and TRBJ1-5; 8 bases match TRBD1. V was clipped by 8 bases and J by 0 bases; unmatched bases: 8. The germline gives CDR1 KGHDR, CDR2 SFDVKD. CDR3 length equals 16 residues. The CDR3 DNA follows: TGTGCCACCACACGGACAGGGTACTATAGCAATCAGCCCCAGCATTTT. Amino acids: CATTRTGYYSNQPQHF.

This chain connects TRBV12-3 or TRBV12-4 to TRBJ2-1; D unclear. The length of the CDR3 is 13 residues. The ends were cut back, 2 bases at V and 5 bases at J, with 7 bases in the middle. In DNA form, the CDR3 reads TGTGCCAGCAGTTTAATCGGAGACAATGAGCAGTTCTTC. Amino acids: CASSLIGDNEQFF.

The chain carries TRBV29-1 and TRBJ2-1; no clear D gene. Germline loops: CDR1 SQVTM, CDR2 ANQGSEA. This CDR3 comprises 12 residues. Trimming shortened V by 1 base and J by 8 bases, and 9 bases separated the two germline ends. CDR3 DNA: TGCAGCGTTGAAGGGCCCCCCGATGAGCAGTTCTTC. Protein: CSVEGPPDEQFF.

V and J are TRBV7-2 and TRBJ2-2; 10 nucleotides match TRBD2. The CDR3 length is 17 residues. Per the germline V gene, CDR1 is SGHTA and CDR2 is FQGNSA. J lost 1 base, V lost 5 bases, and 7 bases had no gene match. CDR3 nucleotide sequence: TGTGCCAGCAGCCCGGAAAGCGGGAGGGTGAACACCGGGGAGCTGTTTTTT. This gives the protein CASSPESGRVNTGELFF.

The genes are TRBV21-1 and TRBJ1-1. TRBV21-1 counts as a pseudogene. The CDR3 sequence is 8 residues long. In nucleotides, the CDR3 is TGTTCTCGTTTAGAAGCTTTCTTT. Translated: CSRLEAFF.

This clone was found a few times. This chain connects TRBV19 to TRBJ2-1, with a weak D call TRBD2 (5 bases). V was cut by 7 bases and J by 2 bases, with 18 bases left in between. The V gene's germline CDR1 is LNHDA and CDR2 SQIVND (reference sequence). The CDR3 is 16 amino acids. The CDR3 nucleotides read TGTGCCAGTACCCCGCCGGCCAGCGGCCCCTACAATGAGCAGTTCTTC. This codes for CASTPPASGPYNEQFF.

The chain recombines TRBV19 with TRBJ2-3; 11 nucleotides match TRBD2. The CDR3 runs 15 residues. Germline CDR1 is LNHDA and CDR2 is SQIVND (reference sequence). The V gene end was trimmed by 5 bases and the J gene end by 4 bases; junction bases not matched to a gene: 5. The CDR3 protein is CASSETSGNADTQYF. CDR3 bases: TGTGCCAGTAGTGAGACTAGCGGGAATGCAGATACGCAGTATTTT. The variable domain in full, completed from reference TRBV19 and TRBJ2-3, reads DGGITQSPKYLFRKEGQNVTLSCEQNLNHDAMYWYRQDPGQGLRLIYYSQIVNDFQKGDIAEGYSVSREKKESFPLTVTSAQKNPTAFYLCASSETSGNADTQYFGPGTRLTVL.

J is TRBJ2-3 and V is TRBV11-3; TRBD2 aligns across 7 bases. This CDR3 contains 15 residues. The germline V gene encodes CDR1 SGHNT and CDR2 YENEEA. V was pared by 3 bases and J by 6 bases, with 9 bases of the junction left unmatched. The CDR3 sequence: CASSFGEGLSDTQYF. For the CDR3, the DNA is TGTGCCAGCAGCTTCGGGGAGGGCCTTTCGGATACGCAGTATTTT. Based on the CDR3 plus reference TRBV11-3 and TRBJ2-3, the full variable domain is EAGVVQSPRYKIIEKKQPVAFWCNPISGHNTLYWYLQNLGQGPELLIRYENEEAVDDSQLPKDRFSAERLKGVDSTLKIQPAELGDSAVYLCASSFGEGLSDTQYFGPGTRLTVL.